The T cell receptor beta chain described here comes from a study of blood T cell repertoires in COVID-19. Study background: Acute and convalescent COVID-19 specimens originated in the United States, Italy and Spain. Sources were T cells, B-cell-depleted T cells, or PBMCs; the material itself was cDNA or gDNA.

CDR3 size: 16 residues. Germline values: CDR1 MNHEY, CDR2 SVGEGT. The V and J ends lost 4 bases and 4 bases respectively, with 20 bases between them. In the source study's methods: Estimation of nucleated cell counts relied on the amplification of reference gene primers. Clones were read by immunoSEQ multiplex PCR, and TCRdb kept only the in-frame ones, dropping some. V, J and clone size are taken as reported in that table, and D and trimming were inferred from the DNA itself. Counted here are 65,000 to 85,000 clones, around 90% occurring once; the ten biggest clones make up about 6.1%. V is TRBV6-2 or TRBV6-3 and J is TRBJ2-7; D possibly corresponds to TRBD2 (7 bases). Sequencing was carried out using peripheral blood. The clonotype originates from a human donor in a cohort sampled during active COVID-19. CDR3 DNA sequence: TGTGCCAGCAGTTCGGCGGGGGCCCCAGTGGGATACGAGCAGTACTTC. The encoded protein is CASSSAGAPVGYEQYF.